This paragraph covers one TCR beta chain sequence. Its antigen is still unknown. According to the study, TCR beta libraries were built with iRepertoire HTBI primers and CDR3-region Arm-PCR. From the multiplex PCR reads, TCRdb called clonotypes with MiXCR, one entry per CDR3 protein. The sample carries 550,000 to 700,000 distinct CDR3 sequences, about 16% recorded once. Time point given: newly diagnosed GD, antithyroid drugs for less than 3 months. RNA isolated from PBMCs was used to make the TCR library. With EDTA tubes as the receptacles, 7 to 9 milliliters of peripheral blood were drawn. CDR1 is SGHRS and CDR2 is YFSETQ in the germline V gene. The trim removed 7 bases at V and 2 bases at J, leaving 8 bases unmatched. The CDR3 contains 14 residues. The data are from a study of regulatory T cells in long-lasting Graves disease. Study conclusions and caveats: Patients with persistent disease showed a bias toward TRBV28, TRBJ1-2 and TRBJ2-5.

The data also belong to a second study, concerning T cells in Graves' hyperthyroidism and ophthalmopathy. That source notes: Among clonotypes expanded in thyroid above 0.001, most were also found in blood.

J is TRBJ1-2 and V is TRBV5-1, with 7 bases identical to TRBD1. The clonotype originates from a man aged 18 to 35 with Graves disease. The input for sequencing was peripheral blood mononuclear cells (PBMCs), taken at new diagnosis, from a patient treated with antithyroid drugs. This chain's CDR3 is CASHTGEGNYGYTF. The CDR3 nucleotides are TGCGCCAGCCATACAGGGGAGGGGAACTATGGCTACACCTTC.